The clone carrying this TCR beta chain was observed a few times. This specimen belongs to a study of T cell repertoires in cytomegalovirus infection. In TCRdb, the reads were re-called with MiXCR into one record per CDR3 protein. The table shows fewer than 550,000 distinct CDR3 sequences, with more than 15% occurring only once. The sequenced material came from CD8+ T cells from PBMCs. This sequence was found in a human donor in good health (CMV status not recorded). Some clones in this sample may be carry-over from other donors' samples.

CDR3 bases: TGTGCCAGCAGCTCAACCCGAAACACCATATATTTT. This codes for CASSSTRNTIYF. The chain carries TRBV11-2 and TRBJ1-3; no clear D. V gave up 4 bases and J gave up 5 bases, with 6 bases separating them. This CDR3 has 12 residues. CDR1 and CDR2 (germline): SGHAT, FQNNGV.